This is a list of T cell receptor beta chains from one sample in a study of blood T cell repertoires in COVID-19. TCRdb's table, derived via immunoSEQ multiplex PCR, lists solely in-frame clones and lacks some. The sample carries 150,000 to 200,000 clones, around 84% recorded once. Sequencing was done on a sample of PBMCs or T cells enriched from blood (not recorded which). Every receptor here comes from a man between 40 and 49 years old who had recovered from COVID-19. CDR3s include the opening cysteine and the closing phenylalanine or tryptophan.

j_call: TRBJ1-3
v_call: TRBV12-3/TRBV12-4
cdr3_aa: CASSGESGNTIYF

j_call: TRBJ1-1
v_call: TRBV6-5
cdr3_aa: CASRNYQGAEAFF

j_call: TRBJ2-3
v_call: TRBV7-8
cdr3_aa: CASSVTGDPTDTQYF

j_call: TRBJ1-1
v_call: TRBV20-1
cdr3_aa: CSARQGYEAFF

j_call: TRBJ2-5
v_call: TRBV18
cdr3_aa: CASSPPRRVPETQYF

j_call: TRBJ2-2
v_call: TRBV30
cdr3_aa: CAWRGSTGLTGELFF

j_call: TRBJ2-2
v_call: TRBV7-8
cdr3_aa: CASSSSRLSTGELFF

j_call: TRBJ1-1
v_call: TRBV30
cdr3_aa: CASSQAFF

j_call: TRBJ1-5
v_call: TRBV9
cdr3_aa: CASSVTGMDQPQHF

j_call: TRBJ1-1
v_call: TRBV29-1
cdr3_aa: CSVRGQGRTTEAFF

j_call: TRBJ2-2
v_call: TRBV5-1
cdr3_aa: CASSLQGINNGELFF

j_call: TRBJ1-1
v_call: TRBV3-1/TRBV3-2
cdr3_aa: CASSQVLSDTEAFF

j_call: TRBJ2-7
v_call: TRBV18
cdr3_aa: CASSPGLAGRYEQYF

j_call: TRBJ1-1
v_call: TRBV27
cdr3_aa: CASRGYDGRNTEAFF

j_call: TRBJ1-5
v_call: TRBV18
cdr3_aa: CASSQSGSNQPQHF

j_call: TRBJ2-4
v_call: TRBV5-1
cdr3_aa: CASSLSGRVAKNIQYF

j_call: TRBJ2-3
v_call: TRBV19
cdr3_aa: CASSIVAETGRASLTQYF

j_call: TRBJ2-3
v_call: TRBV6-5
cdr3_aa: CASGVAGGSDTQYF

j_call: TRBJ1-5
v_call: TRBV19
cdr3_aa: CATGGFQPQHF

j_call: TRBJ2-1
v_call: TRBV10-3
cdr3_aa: CAISEANEQFF

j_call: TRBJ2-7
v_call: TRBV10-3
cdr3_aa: CAISESPQGTYEQYF

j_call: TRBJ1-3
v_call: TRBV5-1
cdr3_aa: CASSPNGQGAGNTIYF

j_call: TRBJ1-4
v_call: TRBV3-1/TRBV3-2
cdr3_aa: CASSQAGSEKLFF

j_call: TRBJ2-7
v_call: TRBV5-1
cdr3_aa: CASSWGTGSYEQYF

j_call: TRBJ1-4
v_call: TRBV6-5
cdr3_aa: CATKPGNGGKLFF

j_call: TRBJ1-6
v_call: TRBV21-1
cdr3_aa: CASSKENVEPSNSPLHF

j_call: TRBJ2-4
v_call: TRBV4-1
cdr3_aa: CASSQVTSGTGPKNIQYF

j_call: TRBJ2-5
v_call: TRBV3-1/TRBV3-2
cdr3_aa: CASSQGARVQYF

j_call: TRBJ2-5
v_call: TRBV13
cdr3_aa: CASSLGGLAAQETQYF

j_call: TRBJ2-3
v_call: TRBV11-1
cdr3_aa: CATATFADTQYF

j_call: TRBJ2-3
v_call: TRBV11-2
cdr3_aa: CASSLVSERSDTQYF

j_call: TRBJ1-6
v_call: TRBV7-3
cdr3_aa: CASSLGQPFSNSPLHF

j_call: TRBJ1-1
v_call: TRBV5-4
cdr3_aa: CASSDKTGDTEAFF

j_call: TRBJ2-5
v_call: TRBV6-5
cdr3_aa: CASKKREQGETQYF

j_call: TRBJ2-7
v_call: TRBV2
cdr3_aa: CASSEEAGVTYEQYF

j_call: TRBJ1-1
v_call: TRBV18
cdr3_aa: CASSPRSTGEYGEAFF

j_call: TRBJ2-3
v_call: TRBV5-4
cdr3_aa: CASSNRQGLGQDTQYF

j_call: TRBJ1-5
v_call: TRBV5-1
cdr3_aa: CASSLEGVGNQPQHF

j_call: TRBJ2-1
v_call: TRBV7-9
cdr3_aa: CASGSDRYNEQFF

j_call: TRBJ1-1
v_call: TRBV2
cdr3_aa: CASSTLGTANTEAFF

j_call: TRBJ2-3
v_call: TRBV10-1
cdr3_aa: CASSERRGGGTDTQYF

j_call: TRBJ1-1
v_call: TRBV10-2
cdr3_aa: CASSETGTEAFF

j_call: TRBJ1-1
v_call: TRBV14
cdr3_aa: CASSQRRGYTEAFF

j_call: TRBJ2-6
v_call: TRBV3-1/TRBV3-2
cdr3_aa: CASSQAHGTGNVLTF

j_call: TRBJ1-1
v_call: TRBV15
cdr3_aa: CATSTGPNTEAFF

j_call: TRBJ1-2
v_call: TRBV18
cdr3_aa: CASSPGQDGGYTF

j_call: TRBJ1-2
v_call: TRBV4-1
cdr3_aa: CASSQDQGGYTF